The rows below give T cell receptor beta chains drawn from one sample of a study of blood T cells in healthy people across ages. TCRdb re-analysed the 5' RACE reads in MiXCR, keeping a single row per CDR3 protein. Of approximately 1.5 million distinct CDR3 sequences in the sample, roughly a third are singletons; the top ten hold approximately 10%. What was sequenced was blood. The receptors shown here come from a woman in her thirties in good health. The CDR3 runs from the conserved cysteine through the conserved F or W. The D gene is left open where the match is weak. Clone size appears in some rows only: once, few, many, or a class for an expanded clone.

cdr3_nt: TGTGCCAGCAGCGTAGGAGGGACGGACGACTACGAGCAGTACTTC; cdr3_aa: CASSVGGTDDYEQYF; clone_size: -; d_call: -; j_call: TRBJ2-7; v_call: TRBV9
cdr3_nt: TGCGCCAGCAGCCAGAGACGGACTAGCGGGGGCCGCCGACTACGGACCCAGTACTTC; cdr3_aa: CASSQRRTSGGRRLRTQYF; clone_size: -; d_call: TRBD2; j_call: TRBJ2-5; v_call: TRBV4-1
cdr3_nt: TGCGCCAGCAATCAGCAACAGGGTGGCACAGATACGCAGTATTTT; cdr3_aa: CASNQQQGGTDTQYF; clone_size: few; d_call: -; j_call: TRBJ2-3; v_call: TRBV5-1
cdr3_nt: TGCGCCAGCAGCGGCGGGTACCCGATGAACACTGAAGCTTTCTTT; cdr3_aa: CASSGGYPMNTEAFF; clone_size: -; d_call: -; j_call: TRBJ1-1; v_call: TRBV5-1
cdr3_nt: TGTGCCAGCAGCTGGGGGCTGTTATCGGGTTTCACAGATACGCAGTATTTT; cdr3_aa: CASSWGLLSGFTDTQYF; clone_size: many; d_call: -; j_call: TRBJ2-3; v_call: TRBV7-2
cdr3_nt: TGCGCCAGCAGCGAGAGTATCTATGGCTACACCTTC; cdr3_aa: CASSESIYGYTF; clone_size: many; d_call: -; j_call: TRBJ1-2; v_call: TRBV5-1
cdr3_nt: TGTGCCAGCTCGCCAAGCGTGGACAGGGGGCGCGAAGCTTTCTTT; cdr3_aa: CASSPSVDRGREAFF; clone_size: -; d_call: TRBD1; j_call: TRBJ1-1; v_call: TRBV18
cdr3_nt: TGTGCCAGCAGCAAATTAAAAGAGCTTACCTACGAGCAGTACTTC; cdr3_aa: CASSKLKELTYEQYF; clone_size: -; d_call: -; j_call: TRBJ2-7; v_call: TRBV27
cdr3_nt: TGCAGTGCCAACCGGGACAGGGACACTGAAGCTTTCTTT; cdr3_aa: CSANRDRDTEAFF; clone_size: many; d_call: TRBD1; j_call: TRBJ1-1; v_call: TRBV20-1
cdr3_nt: TGTGCCAGCAGTTACCACTCGAAGCCGGGAGTATCAGATACGCAGTATTTT; cdr3_aa: CASSYHSKPGVSDTQYF; clone_size: few; d_call: -; j_call: TRBJ2-3; v_call: TRBV6-6
cdr3_nt: TGTGCCAGCAGTATTACTAGCGGGGGCACAGATGCGCAGTATTTT; cdr3_aa: CASSITSGGTDAQYF; clone_size: -; d_call: TRBD2; j_call: TRBJ2-3; v_call: TRBV12-3/TRBV12-4
cdr3_nt: TGCAGCGTTCAGGGCATAGCTAGCACAGATACGCAGTATTTT; cdr3_aa: CSVQGIASTDTQYF; clone_size: many; d_call: -; j_call: TRBJ2-3; v_call: TRBV29-1
cdr3_nt: TGTGCCAGCAGAACCGAGACAGGTTATGGCTACACCTTC; cdr3_aa: CASRTETGYGYTF; clone_size: few; d_call: -; j_call: TRBJ1-2; v_call: TRBV7-9
cdr3_nt: TGTGCCAGCAGCTTAGAGCGGGGGCTTTGGAATGAGCAGTTCTTC; cdr3_aa: CASSLERGLWNEQFF; clone_size: many; d_call: TRBD2; j_call: TRBJ2-1; v_call: TRBV7-2
cdr3_nt: TGTGCCACCAGTGACGTACAGGGTCCTGTTGGGCAGTTCTTC; cdr3_aa: CATSDVQGPVGQFF; clone_size: few; d_call: -; j_call: TRBJ2-1; v_call: TRBV24-1
cdr3_nt: TGTGCCAGCAGCTTAGGATCGGCCGATCAAGAGACCCAGTACTTC; cdr3_aa: CASSLGSADQETQYF; clone_size: -; d_call: -; j_call: TRBJ2-5; v_call: TRBV7-9
cdr3_nt: TGCAGTGCTAGAGATGGGGGGCGACCCGGCTCTGGGGCCAACGTCCTGACTTTC; cdr3_aa: CSARDGGRPGSGANVLTF; clone_size: few; d_call: -; j_call: TRBJ2-6; v_call: TRBV20-1
cdr3_nt: TGTGCCAGCAGCGGAGGGACGGCTCACAATGAGCAGTTCTTC; cdr3_aa: CASSGGTAHNEQFF; clone_size: few; d_call: -; j_call: TRBJ2-1; v_call: TRBV7-8
cdr3_nt: TGTGCCAGCAGCTTAGCGGACACCGGGGAGCTGTTTTTT; cdr3_aa: CASSLADTGELFF; clone_size: many; d_call: -; j_call: TRBJ2-2; v_call: TRBV7-9
cdr3_nt: TGTGCCAGCAGTCCCGGGAACCCCCCAAAACTGTTTTTT; cdr3_aa: CASSPGNPPKLFF; clone_size: -; d_call: -; j_call: TRBJ1-4; v_call: TRBV12-3/TRBV12-4
cdr3_nt: TGCAGTGCTGGTGGACTATTTCCCTACGAGCAGTACTTC; cdr3_aa: CSAGGLFPYEQYF; clone_size: -; d_call: -; j_call: TRBJ2-7; v_call: TRBV20-1
cdr3_nt: TGCGCCAGCAGCTTACCTAGCGGGGGCCTTTACAATGAGCAGTTCTTC; cdr3_aa: CASSLPSGGLYNEQFF; clone_size: few; d_call: TRBD2; j_call: TRBJ2-1; v_call: TRBV5-1
cdr3_nt: TGTGCCATCAGCATTGCGGGGGGGAACTACGAGCAGTACTTC; cdr3_aa: CAISIAGGNYEQYF; clone_size: -; d_call: TRBD2; j_call: TRBJ2-7; v_call: TRBV10-3
cdr3_nt: TGCAGTGCTAGAGATCCGAGCGGGAGGGCCGACGAGCAGTACTTC; cdr3_aa: CSARDPSGRADEQYF; clone_size: few; d_call: TRBD2; j_call: TRBJ2-7; v_call: TRBV20-1
cdr3_nt: TGTGCCAGCAGTTACACAGGGTGGGGCTACACCTTC; cdr3_aa: CASSYTGWGYTF; clone_size: -; d_call: -; j_call: TRBJ1-2; v_call: TRBV6-5
cdr3_nt: TGCGCCAGCAGCTTGACCCCGGCAGCCTACGAGCAGTACTTC; cdr3_aa: CASSLTPAAYEQYF; clone_size: -; d_call: -; j_call: TRBJ2-7; v_call: TRBV5-1
cdr3_nt: TGTGCCAGCAGAATTGCTTTCGGGGTTAGGGTCGATGAGCAGTTCTTC; cdr3_aa: CASRIAFGVRVDEQFF; clone_size: -; d_call: -; j_call: TRBJ2-1; v_call: TRBV11-2
cdr3_nt: TGCAGCGGGCGGGGCACCCAAGAGACCCAGTACTTC; cdr3_aa: CSGRGTQETQYF; clone_size: many; d_call: -; j_call: TRBJ2-5; v_call: TRBV29-1
cdr3_nt: TGCAGTGCTAGCAAGGTCGGGGCCCCCTACGAGCAGTACTTC; cdr3_aa: CSASKVGAPYEQYF; clone_size: -; d_call: -; j_call: TRBJ2-7; v_call: TRBV20-1
cdr3_nt: TGCACTTCCCCCGGTGGACCCAGGGGAGATACGCAGTATTTT; cdr3_aa: CTSPGGPRGDTQYF; clone_size: -; d_call: -; j_call: TRBJ2-3; v_call: TRBV20-1
cdr3_nt: TGTGCCAGCAGCGACAGGGGGGGTTTCTATGGCTACACCTTC; cdr3_aa: CASSDRGGFYGYTF; clone_size: -; d_call: TRBD1; j_call: TRBJ1-2; v_call: TRBV7-8
cdr3_nt: TGTGCCAGCAGCGCCGACAGGGACGATACCTACGAGCAGTACTTC; cdr3_aa: CASSADRDDTYEQYF; clone_size: few; d_call: TRBD1; j_call: TRBJ2-7; v_call: TRBV6-5
cdr3_nt: TGTGCCAGCAGCAGTCGGACTAGCGGGAGGGCTGGTGAGCAGTTCTTC; cdr3_aa: CASSSRTSGRAGEQFF; clone_size: few; d_call: TRBD2; j_call: TRBJ2-1; v_call: TRBV13
cdr3_nt: TGCAGTGCTAGAGTAGGTCGACGGCCAATTGGGGAAGGCTACACCTTC; cdr3_aa: CSARVGRRPIGEGYTF; clone_size: -; d_call: -; j_call: TRBJ1-2; v_call: TRBV20-1
cdr3_nt: TGCGCCAGCAGCTTCACTAGCGGGGGTTACGAGCAGTACTTC; cdr3_aa: CASSFTSGGYEQYF; clone_size: -; d_call: TRBD2; j_call: TRBJ2-7; v_call: TRBV5-1
cdr3_nt: TGTGCCAGCAGTTACTCGAGAGGCCGCGGGGAGCTGTTTTTT; cdr3_aa: CASSYSRGRGELFF; clone_size: -; d_call: -; j_call: TRBJ2-2; v_call: TRBV6-5
cdr3_nt: TGTGCCAGCAGTTTATCATTAGGCAATGAGCAGTTCTTC; cdr3_aa: CASSLSLGNEQFF; clone_size: many; d_call: -; j_call: TRBJ2-1; v_call: TRBV27
cdr3_nt: TGCAGTGCAGCTCGCGGACTAGGGGGAGGGACCCAGTACTTC; cdr3_aa: CSAARGLGGGTQYF; clone_size: -; d_call: -; j_call: TRBJ2-5; v_call: TRBV20-1
cdr3_nt: TGTGCCAGCAGTGAAACTCAGGGTATAGGCAATGAGCAGTTCTTC; cdr3_aa: CASSETQGIGNEQFF; clone_size: -; d_call: -; j_call: TRBJ2-1; v_call: TRBV2
cdr3_nt: TGTGCCAGCAGAGATCTCAGGGGGCAGGAATCTAACTATGGCTACACCTTC; cdr3_aa: CASRDLRGQESNYGYTF; clone_size: -; d_call: TRBD1; j_call: TRBJ1-2; v_call: TRBV28
cdr3_nt: TGTGCCAGCAGTTTATCGGGGACAGGGGCTTCACCCCTCCACTTT; cdr3_aa: CASSLSGTGASPLHF; clone_size: few; d_call: TRBD1; j_call: TRBJ1-6; v_call: TRBV27
cdr3_nt: TGCAGCGTTGGAGGACGGGGTAAAGAGCAGTACTTC; cdr3_aa: CSVGGRGKEQYF; clone_size: many; d_call: -; j_call: TRBJ2-7; v_call: TRBV29-1
cdr3_nt: TGCGCCAGCAGCTTGGCCGGGACAGAGCTTAATTCACCCCTCCACTTT; cdr3_aa: CASSLAGTELNSPLHF; clone_size: few; d_call: TRBD1; j_call: TRBJ1-6; v_call: TRBV5-1
cdr3_nt: TGTGCCTGGAGTGGTAAGGGTCGGGACAGGGGGGACGAGCAGTACTTC; cdr3_aa: CAWSGKGRDRGDEQYF; clone_size: few; d_call: TRBD1; j_call: TRBJ2-7; v_call: TRBV30
cdr3_nt: TGCGCCAGCAGCTTGTTGGGTTACAGCCACCCCAACGAGCAGTACTTC; cdr3_aa: CASSLLGYSHPNEQYF; clone_size: few; d_call: -; j_call: TRBJ2-7; v_call: TRBV5-1